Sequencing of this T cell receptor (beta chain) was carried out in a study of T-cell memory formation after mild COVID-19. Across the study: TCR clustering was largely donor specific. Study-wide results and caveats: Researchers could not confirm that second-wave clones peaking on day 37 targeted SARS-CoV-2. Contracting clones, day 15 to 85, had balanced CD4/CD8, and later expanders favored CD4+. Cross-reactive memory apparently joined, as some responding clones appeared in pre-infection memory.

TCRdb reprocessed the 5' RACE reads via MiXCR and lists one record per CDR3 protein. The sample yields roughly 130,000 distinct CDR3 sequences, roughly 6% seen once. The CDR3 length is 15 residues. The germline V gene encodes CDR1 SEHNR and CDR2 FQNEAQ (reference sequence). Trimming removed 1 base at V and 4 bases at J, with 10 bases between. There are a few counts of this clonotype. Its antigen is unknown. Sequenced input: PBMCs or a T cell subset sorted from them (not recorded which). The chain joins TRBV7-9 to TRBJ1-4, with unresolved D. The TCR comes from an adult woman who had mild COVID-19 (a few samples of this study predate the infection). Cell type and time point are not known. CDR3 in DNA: TGTGCCAGCAGCTTAGAAGCGACAAGTAATGAAAAACTGTTTTTT. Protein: CASSLEATSNEKLFF.